One and the same sample provided the 21 T cell receptor beta chains below, sequenced in a study of T-cell memory formation after mild COVID-19. One entry per CDR3 protein results from TCRdb running MiXCR on the 5' RACE reads. The sample lists about 560,000 distinct CDR3 sequences, less than 25% seen once, with 8.4% in the top ten. Material for sequencing was PBMCs or a T cell subset sorted from them (not recorded which). The receptors come from an adult woman who had mild COVID-19 (a few samples of this study predate the infection). Cell type and time point are not known.

The chain combines TRBV7-2 with TRBJ2-1, with D perhaps TRBD2 (6 bases). Trimming cost V 5 bases and J 1 base, with 9 bases left between them. The length of the CDR3 is 14 residues. Germline values: CDR1 SGHTA, CDR2 FQGNSA. The CDR3 DNA reads TGTGCCAGCAGCAACGCGGGGTCCTACAATGAGCAGTTCTTC. Translating it yields CASSNAGSYNEQFF.

This clonotype has only a few counts. The V call is TRBV7-3, the J call TRBJ2-1; D is perhaps TRBD1 (5 bases). V was shortened by 1 base and J by 5 bases, with 9 bases between the two germline ends. Germline CDR1 and CDR2: SGHTA and FQGTGA. The CDR3 runs 14 residues. CDR3 amino acids: CASSLSSGNNEQFF. The CDR3 bases are TGTGCCAGCAGCTTAAGTTCAGGGAACAATGAGCAGTTCTTC.

This clonotype was counted a few times. This sequence joins TRBV11-3 and TRBJ2-5; D is uncertain. CDR1 and CDR2 (germline): SGHNT, YENEEA. This CDR3 has 14 residues. Trimming stripped 1 base from V and 5 bases from J, with 11 bases between. CDR3 in amino acids: CASSLVVGGETQYF. The CDR3 DNA reads TGTGCCAGCAGCTTAGTGGTGGGCGGCGAGACCCAGTACTTC.

This clonotype was detected only a few times. V usage is TRBV4-1 and J usage is TRBJ1-5; D call uncertain. V lost 0 bases and J lost 4, with 7 bases in between. The CDR3 sequence is 14 residues long. Germline V CDR1 and CDR2: MGHRA, YSYEKL. The CDR3 here is CASSQEYRNQPQHF. The CDR3, as DNA: TGCGCCAGCAGCCAAGAATATCGGAATCAGCCCCAGCATTTT.

The V and J genes are TRBV5-4 and TRBJ2-2; 9 bases agree with TRBD2. CDR3 length: 16 amino acids. Germline assignment: CDR1 SGHNT and CDR2 YYREEE (reference sequence). V was clipped by 3 bases and J by 1 base; unmatched bases: 4. As DNA, the CDR3 is TGTGCCAGCAGCTCTCGAGCGGGAGGGAACACCGGGGAGCTGTTTTTT. This translates into CASSSRAGGNTGELFF. The variable domain in full, with the rest retrieved from reference TRBV5-4 and TRBJ2-2, is ETGVTQSPTHLIKTRGQQVTLRCSSQSGHNTVSWYQQALGQGPQFIFQYYREEENGRGNFPPRFSGLQFPNYSSELNVNALELDDSALYLCASSSRAGGNTGELFFGEGSRLTVL.

This clonotype was detected only a few times. V is TRBV21-1 and J is TRBJ2-4; the table calls TRBD1, which could not be checked here. TRBV21-1 is a known pseudogene. This CDR3 contains 16 residues. CDR3 loop: CASSKRTGKAKNIQYF. The DNA of the CDR3 is TGTGCCAGCAGCAAGAGGACAGGGAAAGCCAAAAACATTCAGTACTTC.

The table lists this clonotype with a few counts. The J gene is TRBJ2-3, the V gene TRBV6-2 or TRBV6-3; a possible D gene is TRBD1 (6 bases). The V and J ends lost 4 bases and 2 bases respectively, with 13 bases between them. Germline lookup yields CDR1 MNHEY and CDR2 SVGEGT. The CDR3 is 15 residues long. The CDR3 nucleotides read TGTGCCAGCAGTTCACTGGACAGCTCCACAGATACGCAGTATTTT. It translates to CASSSLDSSTDTQYF.

The chain uses TRBV5-1 and TRBJ1-1, with D unresolved. Germline loops: CDR1 SGHRS, CDR2 YFSETQ. V lost 4 bases and J 7 bases, leaving 11 bases between the germline ends. This CDR3 contains 12 residues. The CDR3 reads CASSHGSGEAFF. CDR3 bases: TGCGCCAGCAGCCACGGGAGCGGTGAAGCTTTCTTT. Together with reference TRBV5-1 and TRBJ1-1, the CDR3 gives the full variable domain: KAGVTQTPRYLIKTRGQQVTLSCSPISGHRSVSWYQQTPGQGLQFLFEYFSETQRNKGNFPGRFSGRQFSNSRSEMNVSTLELGDSALYLCASSHGSGEAFFGQGTRLTVV.

This chain's CDR3 is CASSEWGGDGDTQYF. As DNA, the CDR3 is TGTGCCAGCAGTGAATGGGGCGGAGACGGGGATACGCAGTATTTT. V gene TRBV6-4 combines with J gene TRBJ2-3, with D possibly being TRBD1 (5 bases). V was pared by 3 bases and J by 6 bases, with 16 bases between. CDR3 size: 15 residues. Germline V gene sequence: CDR1 MRHNA, CDR2 SNTAGT.

This clonotype was found many times. V gene TRBV27 combines with J gene TRBJ2-5; D is ambiguous. The CDR3 is 15 residues long. Trimming removed 7 bases at V and 5 bases at J, with 20 bases between. The germline gives CDR1 MNHEY, CDR2 SMNVEV (reference sequence). CDR3 sequence: CASTAHPRNRETQYF. Written as DNA, the CDR3 is TGTGCCAGCACCGCACACCCCCGTAATAGGGAGACCCAGTACTTC.

The V call is TRBV7-9, the J call TRBJ2-1; 13 bases align to TRBD2. This CDR3 contains 16 residues. Germline loops: CDR1 SEHNR, CDR2 FQNEAQ (reference sequence). V dropped 5 bases and J dropped 8; count of bases not matched to a gene: 9. The CDR3 is CASSTPTSGRIDEQFF. CDR3 nucleotide sequence: TGTGCCAGCAGCACCCCGACTAGCGGGAGGATAGATGAGCAGTTCTTC.

The V call is TRBV7-8, the J call TRBJ1-5; D may be TRBD1 (5 bases). Germline CDR1 is SGHVS and CDR2 is FQNEAQ. V was trimmed by 5 bases and J by 0 bases, leaving 11 bases between them. This CDR3 is built from 15 residues. The CDR3 here is CASSLGVISNQPQHF. The CDR3 DNA reads TGTGCCAGCAGCCTAGGGGTCATTAGCAATCAGCCCCAGCATTTT. Full variable domain (remainder filled in from reference TRBV7-8 and TRBJ1-5): GAGVSQSPRYKVAKRGQDVALRCDPISGHVSLFWYQQALGQGPEFLTYFQNEAQLDKSGLPSDRFFAERPEGSVSTLKIQRTQQEDSAVYLCASSLGVISNQPQHFGDGTRLSIL.

The rearrangement joins TRBV4-1 to TRBJ2-7; weak D call: TRBD2 (5 bases). This CDR3 contains 16 residues. Per the germline V gene, CDR1 is MGHRA and CDR2 is YSYEKL. The V end was cut by 1 base, the J end by 1 base, with 14 bases between. This CDR3 is CASSQVLTGSSYEQYF. DNA of the CDR3: TGCGCCAGCAGCCAAGTTCTGACGGGGAGTTCCTACGAGCAGTACTTC.

The genes are TRBV5-1 and TRBJ2-3; 10 nucleotides line up with TRBD2. Germline lookup yields CDR1 SGHRS and CDR2 YFSETQ. Trimming at V came to 4 bases and at J to 5 bases, leaving 10 bases not matched to a gene. This CDR3 spans 16 amino acids. Here the CDR3 DNA reads TGCGCCAGCAGCCGAGATCTAGCGGGGGCGGGAGATACGCAGTATTTT. Encoded protein: CASSRDLAGAGDTQYF. The full variable domain, in which reference TRBV5-1 and TRBJ2-3 provide the parts outside the CDR3, is KAGVTQTPRYLIKTRGQQVTLSCSPISGHRSVSWYQQTPGQGLQFLFEYFSETQRNKGNFPGRFSGRQFSNSRSEMNVSTLELGDSALYLCASSRDLAGAGDTQYFGPGTRLTVL.

This sequence joins TRBV4-3 and TRBJ2-1; 14 bases align to TRBD2. The CDR3 has 17 amino acids. The germline gives CDR1 LGHNA, CDR2 YSLEER. Trimming took 3 bases from V and 6 from J; bases not matched to a gene: 7. The CDR3 protein is CASSHGLGLAGGNEQFF. As DNA, the CDR3 is TGCGCCAGCAGCCATGGTCTCGGACTAGCGGGAGGCAATGAGCAGTTCTTC.

The chain is built from TRBV3-1 and TRBJ1-1; 7 nucleotides agree with TRBD1. Trimming cost V 1 base and J 5 bases; bases outside gene matches: 4. This CDR3 region has 14 residues. The germline V gene has CDR1 LGHDT and CDR2 YNNKEL (reference sequence). CDR3 nucleotide sequence: TGTGCCAGCAGCCAAGGTGGCAGGGGGACTGAAGCTTTCTTT. Its protein product is CASSQGGRGTEAFF.

This clonotype appeared a few times. The V and J genes are TRBV4-1 and TRBJ2-5; possibly TRBD2 for D (6 bases). The CDR3 is made up of 15 amino acids. V dropped 1 base and J dropped 4 bases, with 13 bases sitting between them. The germline gives CDR1 MGHRA, CDR2 YSYEKL. The CDR3, as DNA: TGCGCCAGCAGCCAAGTAAAGGGGCGGGGAGAGACCCAGTACTTC. Residues: CASSQVKGRGETQYF.

V usage is TRBV5-5 and J usage is TRBJ2-2; D call uncertain. Germline-derived CDR1 and CDR2 are SGHKS and YYEKEE (reference sequence). V was clipped by 3 bases and J by 3 bases, with 6 bases between them. CDR3 length: 13 residues. The CDR3 spells CASSYDDTGELFF. Here the CDR3 DNA reads TGTGCCAGCAGCTACGATGACACCGGGGAGCTGTTTTTT.

This clonotype was seen at least ten times. The CDR3 DNA is TGTGCCAGCAGCTCGGGACTAGCGATCTACGAGCAGTACTTC. Its translation: CASSSGLAIYEQYF. The chain has TRBV7-8 and TRBJ2-7, with 10 bases aligning to TRBD2. CDR3 length equals 14 residues. The V gene end was trimmed by 4 bases and the J gene end by 3 bases; junction bases not matched to a gene: 3. The V gene's germline CDR1 is SGHVS and CDR2 FQNEAQ.

The CDR3 nucleotides are TGCGCCAGCAGCCCCGGGACAGGGCGGAACGAGCAGTACTTC. The encoded protein is CASSPGTGRNEQYF. The chain combines TRBV5-1 with TRBJ2-7; TRBD1 matches 9 bases. Germline CDR1 and CDR2: SGHRS and YFSETQ. The CDR3 is made up of 14 amino acids. With V trimmed by 4 bases and J by 5 bases, 7 bases remained unmatched.

The V call is TRBV7-8, the J call TRBJ2-1; perhaps TRBD2 as D (7 bases). Trimming removed 0 bases from V and 4 bases from J, with 16 bases in between. Germline CDR1 reads SGHVS; CDR2 reads FQNEAQ. The CDR3 consists of 17 residues. The CDR3 DNA sequence: TGTGCCAGCAGCTTAGCGCTGGGCGGGGGCACTTACAATGAGCAGTTCTTC. Protein product: CASSLALGGGTYNEQFF. The full variable domain, with the rest looked up from reference TRBV7-8 and TRBJ2-1, is GAGVSQSPRYKVAKRGQDVALRCDPISGHVSLFWYQQALGQGPEFLTYFQNEAQLDKSGLPSDRFFAERPEGSVSTLKIQRTQQEDSAVYLCASSLALGGGTYNEQFFGPGTRLTVL.